The rows below give T cell receptor beta chains drawn from one sample of a study of patients and donors after allogeneic stem cell transplantation. TCRdb re-derived calls from the RT-PCR reads in MiXCR, one entry per CDR3 protein. The table shows approximately 200,000 distinct CDR3 sequences, with less than 45% occurring only once. Material for sequencing was blood, either unsorted or a sorted T cell fraction (not recorded which). The receptor set was obtained from a human donor who was either an allogeneic HSCT recipient or a stem cell or donor lymphocyte infusion donor (not recorded which). It is not recorded whose cells these are; they may come from a transplant donor. CDR3s leave out the opening cysteine and the closing phenylalanine or tryptophan.

v_call,cdr3_length,cdr3_aa
TRBV2,13,ASLIRGQGEGEQY
TRBV6-6,9,ASREGEKLF
TRBV7-9,13,ASSLKRGLNYGYT
TRBV20-1,11,SAMEGANYGYT
TRBV24-1,14,ATSDTVGQGAYEQY
TRBV7-9,13,AIFPLRQGAYGYT
TRBV2,10,ARSPRGTEAF
TRBV29-1,13,SVGGTSGSNTEQF
TRBV20-1,13,SARGSTGTIIGYT
TRBV3-1,15,ASSQDKGLAGANEQF
TRBV4-3,13,ASSQARQGSYGYT
TRBV6-5,12,ASSYRQSQYEQY
TRBV5-1,12,ASSLSGVDTEAF
TRBV12-3/TRBV12-4,14,ASSLTGNFADTEAF
TRBV5-4,13,ASSLGGGQHYGYT
TRBV29-1,11,SVSSTGGAEQY
TRBV9,11,ASSVEYTGELF
TRBV14,11,ASSQAPGNEQF
TRBV5-1,14,ASSSGQGEITDTQY
TRBV7-9,9,ASSYGDGYT
TRBV12-3/TRBV12-4,16,ASSPAPHHSGGNTEAF
TRBV10-3,11,ARSAGPGNEQF
TRBV27,11,ASSWGGDQPQH
TRBV9,13,ASSSSGRAYNEQF
TRBV6-6,16,ASSYPSAGTGYNQPQH
TRBV20-1,13,SARGDRDSNQPQH
TRBV20-1,10,SARTENIEQF
TRBV19,10,ASSITYNEQF
TRBV18,15,ASSSRTSGESYNEQF
TRBV20-1,13,SARDYRGVRTEAF
TRBV9,12,ASSVAAYGNTIY
TRBV15,11,AISRDRGFEQY
TRBV21-1,11,ASSKGQSYEQY
TRBV29-1,11,SVLGQGDEGYT
TRBV5-6,13,ASSAWDRQNTEAF
TRBV5-6,10,ASSSQQGGAF
TRBV7-6,16,ASSLGGRGIVITDTQY
TRBV5-1,17,ASSTGLAGGISSYNEQF
TRBV7-9,14,ASSPSQGAKLLEQY
TRBV29-1,11,SVEDLAGYEQY
TRBV20-1,12,SAPGQLTTYEQY
TRBV20-1,12,SASGEHKNTEAF
TRBV4-2,11,ASSQDGGSGYT
TRBV29-1,11,SVSKGSNYGYT
TRBV29-1,10,SVGGSSYEQF
TRBV20-1,11,SARDLGGTEAF
TRBV20-1,13,SAFIAGGYTDTQY
TRBV3-1,10,ASSPVEDTQY
TRBV6-5,13,ASSSGLGLSYGYT